Below are 12 T cell receptor beta chains sequenced from a single sample in a study of tumor-infiltrating lymphocytes in primary liver carcinoma. A primer in the constant region served to generate TCR beta cDNA from 500 ng of total RNA. Modified slightly, ARM-PCR produced TCR beta libraries over three nested multiplex PCR rounds. The opening two PCR rounds, about 11 cycles each, paired TRBV1-TRBV30 forward primers with a C-beta reverse primer. MiXCR was run by TCRdb on the multiplex PCR reads, yielding one entry per CDR3 protein. This table holds 45,000 to 65,000 distinct CDR3 sequences, 65% to 85% found once. Unsorted bulk tissue, about 19-32 mg of it, served as the source for co-extraction of RNA and DNA. The sequenced sample consisted of liver tumor tissue from sampling region 5. Specified subset: tumor region T5, tumor centre. These receptors were obtained from a man in his forties or fifties with primary liver carcinoma and hepatitis B virus infection.

This clonotype was counted only a few times. Being one base from a much bigger clone, this may be a read error. This chain joins TRBV4-2 and TRBJ2-1, with 14 bases that match TRBD2. In germline, CDR1 is LGHNA, CDR2 YNFKEQ. V lost 4 bases, J lost 5 bases, and 4 bases stayed unmatched. The CDR3 runs to 16 residues. CDR3 DNA: TGTGCCAGCAGCCGGACGACTAGCGGGAGGGACAATGAGCAGTTCTTC. Protein: CASSRTTSGRDNEQFF.

On this clonotype itself: The germline gene is not matched at one end of the junction; a read error may be the cause. This sequence joins TRBV10-2 and TRBJ2-3; 8 bases line up with TRBD2. CDR3 length: 17 residues. Germline loops: CDR1 WSHSY, CDR2 SAAADI. CDR3: CDSSELQGLDSTDTQYF. The CDR3 coding sequence is TGCGACAGCAGTGAGTTGCAGGGACTAGATAGCACAGATACGCAGTATTTT.

This clonotype was counted ten times or more. V and J are TRBV6-1 and TRBJ1-5, with a possible D match to TRBD1 (5 bases). CDR3 length: 15 amino acids. V lost 1 base and J lost 4, with 11 bases in between. CDR1 and CDR2 (germline): MNHNS, SASEGT. Written as DNA, the CDR3 is TGTGCCAGCAGTGAAGGGCAGGGCCAAAATCAGCCCCAGCATTTT. Translating gives CASSEGQGQNQPQHF.

This clonotype appeared a single time. One end of the junction varies from germline; a read error may be responsible. The CDR3 nucleotides are TGCGCCACCAGCCGAGATAGCTGGCCAGCCTACGATGAGCAGTTCTTC. Its protein is CATSRDSWPAYDEQFF. The chain has TRBV4-3 and TRBJ2-1; D is uncertain. This CDR3 contains 16 residues. Looked up from germline, CDR1 is LGHNA and CDR2 is YSLEER.

This clonotype has just a few counts. This chain joins TRBV10-2 and TRBJ1-2; D is unclear. V dropped 5 bases and J dropped 4 bases, with 11 bases sitting between them. The length of the CDR3 is 13 residues. CDR1 and CDR2 from the germline V gene are WSHSY and SAAADI. CDR3 sequence (DNA): TGCGCCAGCAGTTTTGGGGAAGGCTATGGCTACACCTTC. The encoded protein is CASSFGEGYGYTF.

The table lists this clonotype with a few counts. Given a much more abundant clone one base away, this may be a read error. V usage is TRBV4-1 and J usage is TRBJ1-5; TRBD1 matches 8 bases. Germline CDR1 is MGHRA and CDR2 is YSYEKL. This CDR3 region has 14 residues. J lost 3 bases, V lost 5 bases, and 3 bases had no gene match. In DNA, the CDR3 is TGCGCCAGCAGCAAGGACAGGGACAATCAGCCCCAGCATTTT. Translation: CASSKDRDNQPQHF.

The chain joins TRBV5-4 to TRBJ2-5; D may be TRBD2 (6 bases). Germline V gives CDR1 SGHNT, CDR2 YYREEE (reference sequence). V lost 4 bases to trimming and J lost 7 bases, with 17 bases between them. The CDR3 loop spans 14 amino acids. Here the CDR3 DNA reads TGTGCCAGCAGCCCAGCACGGGTGGGGGGGACCCAGTACTTC. Translating gives CASSPARVGGTQYF.

The sample holds a few counts of this clonotype. A read error may be the cause here, since a much bigger clone is one base away. The chain recombines TRBV2 with TRBJ2-5; 7 bases line up with TRBD2. V trimming: 6 bases; J trimming: 5 bases; junction bases outside the gene matches: 6. The CDR3 extends over 13 amino acids. Germline CDR1 SNHLY, CDR2 FYNNEI. The CDR3 DNA is TGTGCCAGCAGCGGGACTACCATGGAGACCCAGTACTTC. Translated, it gives CASSGTTMETQYF. Using reference TRBV2 and TRBJ2-5 for the parts outside the CDR3, the full variable domain is EPEVTQTPSHQVTQMGQEVILRCVPISNHLYFYWYRQILGQKVEFLVSFYNNEISEKSEIFDDQFSVERPDGSNFTLKIRSTKLEDSAMYFCASSGTTMETQYFGPGTRLLVL.

There are many counts of this clonotype. This chain joins TRBV7-3 and TRBJ2-3, with 8 bases matching TRBD2. The V gene's germline CDR1 is SGHTA and CDR2 FQGTGA. The CDR3 sequence is 16 residues long. Unmatched junction bases numbered 11, after V lost 5 bases and J lost 4 bases. The CDR3 region has the DNA TGTGCCAGCAGCGATCAGCGGGAGATGGGTCCAGATACGCAGTATTTT. It encodes CASSDQREMGPDTQYF.

As regards this clonotype: At one boundary the junction diverges from the germline segment, which might be a read error. In DNA form, the CDR3 reads TGCGCCAGCAGCGCTAGTGACAGCAACACTGAAGCTTTCTTT. As protein: CASSASDSNTEAFF. The rearrangement uses TRBV12-3 or TRBV12-4 and TRBJ1-1; the D gene is possibly TRBD1 (5 bases). The CDR3 sequence is 14 residues long.

J is TRBJ2-3 and V is TRBV5-4; TRBD2 matches at 10 bases. Germline lookup yields CDR1 SGHNT and CDR2 YYREEE (reference sequence). The V gene end was trimmed by 4 bases and the J gene end by 12 bases; junction bases not matched to a gene: 20. This CDR3 contains 17 residues. CDR3 DNA: TGTGCCAGCAGCGCCCCCGGGACTAGCGCTGGGGGGATTACCCAGTATTTT. Translating it yields CASSAPGTSAGGITQYF.

Turning to this clonotype: The junction departs from the called germline gene at one end, perhaps through a read error. This chain connects TRBV10-2 to TRBJ2-1; tentatively, D is TRBD2 (6 bases). CDR1 is WSHSY and CDR2 is SAAADI in the germline V gene. This CDR3 spans 13 amino acids. CDR3 nucleotides: TGCGCCAGCGTCTTAGCGGAGTACGATGAGCACTTCTTC. Translation gives CASVLAEYDEHFF.